The 8 T cell receptor beta chains below come from one sample, sequenced in a study of shared T cell receptors in the human thymus. Profiling relied on immunoSEQ multiplex PCR, and the TCRdb table lists in-frame clones only, not all of them. Among about 660,000 clones listed, 88% were seen once. These data also formed part of another study, on human thymus T cells.

The sample was thymocytes. All receptors derive from a boy under two years old with a congenital heart defect.

This rearrangement joins TRBV5-6 to TRBJ2-3; 8 bases line up with TRBD2. This CDR3 is built from 16 residues. Germline CDR1 SGHDT, CDR2 YYEEEE. V dropped 5 bases and J dropped 2; count of bases not matched to a gene: 10. CDR3 bases: TGTGCCAGCAGTTCCTTCAGCGGGAGCCCCACAGATACGCAGTATTTT. Protein sequence: CASSSFSGSPTDTQYF.

The chain is built from TRBV21-1 and TRBJ2-2; TRBD2 is the table's D call and was not checked against the DNA. TRBV21-1 is given as a pseudogene. CDR3 size: 20 residues. CDR3: CASSKEGGEGRESNTGELFF. CDR3 DNA: TGTGCCAGCAGCAAAGAAGGGGGGGAGGGGCGGGAGTCGAACACCGGGGAGCTGTTTTTT.

The V gene is TRBV5-1, the J gene TRBJ2-1, with D maybe TRBD2 (6 bases). The CDR3 is 14 residues long. Germline-derived CDR1 and CDR2 are SGHRS and YFSETQ. Trimming stripped 5 bases from V and 3 bases from J, with 12 bases between. The CDR3 spells CASSQPGLYNEQFF. The CDR3 DNA reads as TGCGCCAGCAGTCAGCCGGGACTCTACAATGAGCAGTTCTTC.

The chain carries TRBV27 and TRBJ1-4; 8 bases map to TRBD1. CDR3 length: 20 amino acids. J lost 6 bases, V lost 5 bases, and 23 bases had no gene match. Germline-derived CDR1 and CDR2 are MNHEY and SMNVEV (reference sequence). CDR3 residues: CASSPSPGQGSPLPDEKLFF. The CDR3 nucleotides are TGTGCCAGCAGTCCAAGCCCCGGACAGGGATCCCCACTACCTGATGAAAAACTGTTTTTT.

About this clone itself: One junction end does not reproduce the germline sequence, and a read error may be involved. The identical CDR3 is also encoded by other nucleotide sequences in the sample. The V and J genes are TRBV4-2 and TRBJ1-4; tentative D call: TRBD1 (5 bases). The CDR3 length is 15 residues. In germline, CDR1 is LGHNA, CDR2 YNFKEQ. This chain's CDR3 is CASSLEGQSFEKLFF. As DNA, the CDR3 is TGTGCCAGTAGCCTAGAGGGGCAGAGTTTTGAAAAACTGTTTTTT.

V gene TRBV27 combines with J gene TRBJ2-5; TRBD1 matches at 9 bases. V shed 4 bases, J shed 3 bases, and the junction held 9 bases outside the gene matches. This CDR3 region has 16 residues. The germline CDR1 and CDR2 sequences are MNHEY and SMNVEV (reference sequence). The CDR3 loop is CASSSGYRDREETQYF. In DNA form, the CDR3 reads TGTGCCAGCAGTTCAGGATACCGGGACAGGGAAGAGACCCAGTACTTC.

This chain uses TRBV29-1 with TRBJ2-5; D is uncertain. Trimming took 6 bases from V and 1 from J, leaving 6 bases between them. The CDR3 totals 11 residues. The germline gives CDR1 SQVTM, CDR2 ANQGSEA. In DNA, the CDR3 is TGCAGCGTCCGTATCCAAGAGACCCAGTACTTC. Its translation: CSVRIQETQYF.

The chain uses TRBV10-3 and TRBJ2-7; 9 bases map to TRBD1. Germline V gene lookup returns CDR1 ENHRY and CDR2 SYGVKD. V shed 10 bases, J shed 5 bases, and the junction held 9 bases outside the gene matches. The CDR3 extends over 13 amino acids. The CDR3 loop is CATRTGDQHEQYF. The CDR3, as DNA: TGTGCCACCCGGACAGGGGATCAGCACGAGCAGTACTTC.